This is a list of T cell receptor beta chains from one sample in a study of Tregs in tolerant kidney transplant recipients. Measured with immunoSEQ multiplex PCR; TCRdb has only the in-frame clones, and not every one. The data contain about 110,000 clones, around 91% of them seen just once; the ten biggest clones take up 0.3% to 0.4%. The sequencing here drew on CD4+ T cells from blood, taken before the transplant. These receptors originate from a human donor who received a combined kidney and bone marrow transplant. CDR3s include the opening cysteine and the closing phenylalanine or tryptophan. D genes are given only for firm matches. Size values are once, few and many counts, or a class for expanded clones, and some rows have none.

V gene: TRBV7-6
clone size: NA
D gene: NA
J gene: TRBJ2-5
CDR3 DNA: TGTGCCAGCAGCCGACAGGTTCCAGAGACCCAGTACTTC
CDR3 protein: CASSRQVPETQYF

V gene: TRBV7-2
clone size: once
D gene: NA
J gene: TRBJ2-2
CDR3 DNA: TGTGCCAGCAGCTTGCTCGTCAGGGCAAACACCGGGGAGCTGTTTTTT
CDR3 protein: CASSLLVRANTGELFF

V gene: TRBV7-6
clone size: NA
D gene: TRBD2
J gene: TRBJ2-7
CDR3 DNA: TGTGCCAGCAGCGCGGGAGCCTACGAGCAGTACTTC
CDR3 protein: CASSAGAYEQYF

V gene: TRBV7-2
clone size: NA
D gene: TRBD1
J gene: TRBJ1-2
CDR3 DNA: TGTGCCAGCAGCCCCAAGGGGGCAGGGAGCGATGGCTACACCTTC
CDR3 protein: CASSPKGAGSDGYTF

V gene: TRBV6-5
clone size: NA
D gene: TRBD2
J gene: TRBJ2-5
CDR3 DNA: TGTGCCAGCAGTCGGGGGGGAGAGACCCAGTACTTC
CDR3 protein: CASSRGGETQYF

V gene: TRBV5-6
clone size: NA
D gene: NA
J gene: TRBJ1-2
CDR3 DNA: TGTGCCAGCAGCTTGTGGCAGATCTATGGCTACACCTTC
CDR3 protein: CASSLWQIYGYTF

V gene: TRBV10-2
clone size: NA
D gene: TRBD1
J gene: TRBJ2-2
CDR3 DNA: TGCGCCAGCAGTGAGTTAGGGACAGGGGACACCGGGGAGCTGTTTTTT
CDR3 protein: CASSELGTGDTGELFF

V gene: TRBV15
clone size: NA
D gene: NA
J gene: TRBJ2-1
CDR3 DNA: TGTGCCACCAGCGGACTAAGGAGCTCCTACAATGAGCAGTTCTTC
CDR3 protein: CATSGLRSSYNEQFF

V gene: TRBV10-1
clone size: NA
D gene: TRBD2
J gene: TRBJ2-1
CDR3 DNA: TGCGCCAGCAGTGGGGGGGGTAACGGCCCCTACAATGAGCAGTTCTTC
CDR3 protein: CASSGGGNGPYNEQFF

V gene: TRBV5-1
clone size: NA
D gene: TRBD1
J gene: TRBJ1-3
CDR3 DNA: TGCGCCAGCAGCTTGGCCGGGACAGGGGCTGGAAACACCATATATTTT
CDR3 protein: CASSLAGTGAGNTIYF

V gene: TRBV19
clone size: NA
D gene: NA
J gene: TRBJ2-6
CDR3 DNA: TGTGCCAGTGCACAGTCCCCGTCTGGGGCCAACGTCCTGACTTTC
CDR3 protein: CASAQSPSGANVLTF

V gene: TRBV5-4
clone size: NA
D gene: NA
J gene: TRBJ2-1
CDR3 DNA: TGTGCCAGCAGCTTGGGAGGCGCGGGGGCTGTCAATGAGCAGTTCTTC
CDR3 protein: CASSLGGAGAVNEQFF

V gene: TRBV28
clone size: once
D gene: NA
J gene: TRBJ2-4
CDR3 DNA: TGTGCCAGCAGTTTGTGGTCCGAGGTGCCAGCCAAAAACATTCAGTACTTC
CDR3 protein: CASSLWSEVPAKNIQYF

V gene: TRBV6-5
clone size: NA
D gene: TRBD1
J gene: TRBJ2-5
CDR3 DNA: TGTGCCAGCCGGGACAGGGCTGAGACCCAGTACTTC
CDR3 protein: CASRDRAETQYF

V gene: TRBV10-2
clone size: NA
D gene: TRBD1
J gene: TRBJ1-1
CDR3 DNA: TGCGCCAGCAGTGAGAGGGACAGGACTGCTGTGAACACTGAAGCTTTCTTT
CDR3 protein: CASSERDRTAVNTEAFF

V gene: TRBV6-5
clone size: NA
D gene: TRBD1
J gene: TRBJ1-1
CDR3 DNA: TGTGCCAGCAGCGACAGGGTACTGGCTGAAGCTTTCTTT
CDR3 protein: CASSDRVLAEAFF

V gene: TRBV29-1
clone size: NA
D gene: TRBD1
J gene: TRBJ1-3
CDR3 DNA: TGCAGCGTTGGACAGGGAGGTTCTGGAAACACCATATATTTT
CDR3 protein: CSVGQGGSGNTIYF

V gene: TRBV19
clone size: once
D gene: TRBD2
J gene: TRBJ2-2
CDR3 DNA: TGTGCCAGTAGCCCAAAGCGGCGGGAGGGCCGGACCGGGGAGCTGTTTTTT
CDR3 protein: CASSPKRREGRTGELFF

V gene: TRBV10-2
clone size: NA
D gene: NA
J gene: TRBJ1-2
CDR3 DNA: TGCGCCAGCAGCGTGGAGGGCCCCCTCTATGGCTACACCTTC
CDR3 protein: CASSVEGPLYGYTF

V gene: TRBV4-2
clone size: few
D gene: NA
J gene: TRBJ1-2
CDR3 DNA: TGTGCCAGCAGCCACCAACAGGATATCAACTATGGCTACACCTTC
CDR3 protein: CASSHQQDINYGYTF

V gene: TRBV28
clone size: NA
D gene: TRBD1
J gene: TRBJ2-2
CDR3 DNA: TGTGCCAGCAGAAAGGACAGGGGGCGTCACACCGGGGAGCTGTTTTTT
CDR3 protein: CASRKDRGRHTGELFF

V gene: TRBV6-5
clone size: NA
D gene: TRBD1
J gene: TRBJ2-1
CDR3 DNA: TGTGCCAGCAGTTACGGGGACAGACGCTACAATGAGCAGTTCTTC
CDR3 protein: CASSYGDRRYNEQFF

V gene: TRBV18
clone size: NA
D gene: NA
J gene: TRBJ1-2
CDR3 DNA: TGTGCCAGTATCAACCCGATGACAAAACGCTACACCTTC
CDR3 protein: CASINPMTKRYTF

V gene: TRBV4-3
clone size: NA
D gene: NA
J gene: TRBJ2-1
CDR3 DNA: TGCGCCAGCAGCCAAGATGCCCCCGCCCCTGGGAGAATCCATGAGCAGTTCTTC
CDR3 protein: CASSQDAPAPGRIHEQFF

V gene: TRBV2
clone size: NA
D gene: NA
J gene: TRBJ2-1
CDR3 DNA: TGTGCCAGCAAGGGGGGGGGAGGGGGTGAGCAGTTCTTC
CDR3 protein: CASKGGGGGEQFF

V gene: TRBV9
clone size: NA
D gene: TRBD2
J gene: TRBJ2-2
CDR3 DNA: TGTGCCAGCAGCCGGACTAGCGGCAACACCGGGGAGCTGTTTTTT
CDR3 protein: CASSRTSGNTGELFF

V gene: TRBV5-1
clone size: NA
D gene: TRBD2
J gene: TRBJ2-3
CDR3 DNA: TGCGCCAGCAGCTGGGGTACCACTAGCGGGGGGGGCACAGATACGCAGTATTTT
CDR3 protein: CASSWGTTSGGGTDTQYF

V gene: TRBV7-7
clone size: NA
D gene: TRBD2
J gene: TRBJ2-5
CDR3 DNA: TGTGCCAGCAGCTCCGGACTAGCCCAAGAGACCCAGTACTTC
CDR3 protein: CASSSGLAQETQYF

V gene: TRBV6-5
clone size: once
D gene: NA
J gene: TRBJ1-2
CDR3 DNA: TGTGCCAGCAGCAATCGGGGGGGCGGCTATGGCTACACCTTC
CDR3 protein: CASSNRGGGYGYTF

V gene: TRBV11-3
clone size: NA
D gene: NA
J gene: TRBJ2-2
CDR3 DNA: TGTGCCAGCAGCGGGGGCCTAGCATTAACCGGGGAGCTGTTTTTT
CDR3 protein: CASSGGLALTGELFF

V gene: TRBV6-1
clone size: NA
D gene: NA
J gene: TRBJ1-5
CDR3 DNA: TGTGCCAGCAGTGAAGCGGGGGGTTGGGAGCCCCAGCATTTT
CDR3 protein: CASSEAGGWEPQHF

V gene: TRBV11-2
clone size: NA
D gene: NA
J gene: TRBJ1-3
CDR3 DNA: TGTGCCAGCAGCCTAATGAGCTCTGGAAACACCATATATTTT
CDR3 protein: CASSLMSSGNTIYF

V gene: TRBV29-1
clone size: once
D gene: NA
J gene: TRBJ1-1
CDR3 DNA: TGCAGCGGGTCCCAGGGGACTGAAGCTTTCTTT
CDR3 protein: CSGSQGTEAFF

V gene: TRBV6-5
clone size: NA
D gene: NA
J gene: TRBJ2-3
CDR3 DNA: TGTGCCACCCAGAAAGGGGGTCGGAGCACAGATACGCAGTATTTT
CDR3 protein: CATQKGGRSTDTQYF

V gene: TRBV5-4
clone size: NA
D gene: TRBD1
J gene: TRBJ2-2
CDR3 DNA: TGTGCCAGCAGGTTGGGGACAGGGGGGAACACCGGGGAGCTGTTTTTT
CDR3 protein: CASRLGTGGNTGELFF

V gene: TRBV4-3
clone size: NA
D gene: TRBD1
J gene: TRBJ2-1
CDR3 DNA: TGCGCCAGCAGCCAAAGGACAGGCCGGTTAAGGTTCTTC
CDR3 protein: CASSQRTGRLRFF

V gene: TRBV25-1
clone size: NA
D gene: NA
J gene: TRBJ2-5
CDR3 DNA: TGTGCCAGCCGGGGTGAGAGGGAGGTGACCCAGTACTTC
CDR3 protein: CASRGEREVTQYF

V gene: TRBV7-2
clone size: NA
D gene: TRBD1
J gene: TRBJ1-2
CDR3 DNA: TGTGCCAGCAGCTTAGCGGACAGGCAGCTATATGGCTACACCTTC
CDR3 protein: CASSLADRQLYGYTF

V gene: TRBV5-6
clone size: NA
D gene: TRBD2
J gene: TRBJ2-5
CDR3 DNA: TGTGCCAGCAGTCCTCGCCGCATTGGGAGGGCGGAGACCCAGTACTTC
CDR3 protein: CASSPRRIGRAETQYF

V gene: TRBV10-3
clone size: NA
D gene: TRBD2
J gene: TRBJ2-5
CDR3 DNA: TGTGCCATCAGCACTAGCGGCCAAGAGACCCAGTACTTC
CDR3 protein: CAISTSGQETQYF

V gene: TRBV16
clone size: once
D gene: TRBD2
J gene: TRBJ2-3
CDR3 DNA: TGTGCCAGCAGCCAAGGCGGGAGGGCCAGTAGTCCCAGCACAGATACGCAGTATTTT
CDR3 protein: CASSQGGRASSPSTDTQYF

V gene: TRBV27
clone size: NA
D gene: TRBD1
J gene: TRBJ1-4
CDR3 DNA: TGTGCCAGCAGTTTAGAGGGGCAGGGGGGCTTAGGGAAACTGTTTTTT
CDR3 protein: CASSLEGQGGLGKLFF

V gene: TRBV5-1
clone size: few
D gene: NA
J gene: TRBJ1-1
CDR3 DNA: TGCGCCAGCAGCTCCGCGATGGACACTGAAGCTTTCTTT
CDR3 protein: CASSSAMDTEAFF

V gene: TRBV6-5
clone size: NA
D gene: TRBD1
J gene: TRBJ1-2
CDR3 DNA: TGTGCCAGCAGTGAAGACAGGGGGCTCGGCTACACCTTC
CDR3 protein: CASSEDRGLGYTF

V gene: TRBV7-2
clone size: NA
D gene: TRBD1
J gene: TRBJ1-3
CDR3 DNA: TGTGCCAGCAGCTTAGGGACAGGGGCCTCCCACTCTGGAAACACCATATATTTT
CDR3 protein: CASSLGTGASHSGNTIYF

V gene: TRBV29-1
clone size: NA
D gene: NA
J gene: TRBJ2-1
CDR3 DNA: TGCAGCGTTGAACGCCAGGCGAGTTCTGAGCAGTTCTTC
CDR3 protein: CSVERQASSEQFF

V gene: TRBV7-2
clone size: once
D gene: NA
J gene: TRBJ1-5
CDR3 DNA: TGTGCCAGCAGCCCAGGGGTACAGGGTTATCAGCCCCAGCATTTT
CDR3 protein: CASSPGVQGYQPQHF

V gene: TRBV28
clone size: NA
D gene: NA
J gene: TRBJ2-7
CDR3 DNA: TGTGCCAGCAACCCTCAGCTCGGGGGAGGGGGCTACGAGCAGTACTTC
CDR3 protein: CASNPQLGGGGYEQYF

V gene: TRBV5-1
clone size: NA
D gene: TRBD1
J gene: TRBJ2-5
CDR3 DNA: TGCGCCAGCAGCTTGGGGTCAGGGGGCACAGAGACCCAGTACTTC
CDR3 protein: CASSLGSGGTETQYF

V gene: TRBV27
clone size: NA
D gene: TRBD2
J gene: TRBJ2-7
CDR3 DNA: TGTGCCAGCAGTTCTAGCGGGGGGGGCTCCTACGAGCAGTACTTC
CDR3 protein: CASSSSGGGSYEQYF

V gene: TRBV7-2
clone size: NA
D gene: TRBD2
J gene: TRBJ2-1
CDR3 DNA: TGTGCCAGCAGCTTAAGGACTAGCGGGGTGGCCCTGAATGAGCAGTTCTTC
CDR3 protein: CASSLRTSGVALNEQFF

V gene: TRBV27
clone size: NA
D gene: NA
J gene: TRBJ2-7
CDR3 DNA: TGTGCCAGCAGTCCCAACCCGGCGGGCCGAGGGTACGAGCAGTACTTC
CDR3 protein: CASSPNPAGRGYEQYF

V gene: TRBV5-1
clone size: NA
D gene: NA
J gene: TRBJ1-1
CDR3 DNA: TGCGCCAGCAGCTTGGAACGGCAGGGCCCCACTGAAGCTTTCTTT
CDR3 protein: CASSLERQGPTEAFF

V gene: TRBV5-4
clone size: NA
D gene: TRBD1
J gene: TRBJ2-7
CDR3 DNA: TGTGCCAGCAGCCCGACAGGGGGCATCAACGAGCAGTACTTC
CDR3 protein: CASSPTGGINEQYF

V gene: TRBV18
clone size: NA
D gene: NA
J gene: TRBJ1-1
CDR3 DNA: TGTGCCAGCTCACCACCGATGGGGGCGAACACTGAAGCTTTCTTT
CDR3 protein: CASSPPMGANTEAFF

V gene: TRBV4-3
clone size: NA
D gene: NA
J gene: TRBJ2-3
CDR3 DNA: TGCGCCAGCAGCCAAAAAGCCTCGGGGGATACGCAGTATTTT
CDR3 protein: CASSQKASGDTQYF

V gene: TRBV10-3
clone size: NA
D gene: NA
J gene: TRBJ2-2
CDR3 DNA: TGTGCCATCAGTGCTCTGGGGTATAGGGGCACCGGGGAGCTGTTTTTT
CDR3 protein: CAISALGYRGTGELFF

V gene: TRBV19
clone size: NA
D gene: NA
J gene: TRBJ1-4
CDR3 DNA: TGTGCCACATCCAAGAGGGGGGAAAAACTGTTTTTT
CDR3 protein: CATSKRGEKLFF

V gene: TRBV7-9
clone size: NA
D gene: TRBD1
J gene: TRBJ2-7
CDR3 DNA: TGTGCCAGCAGCTTGAGGGGGCACGGCTCCTACGAGCAGTACTTC
CDR3 protein: CASSLRGHGSYEQYF

V gene: TRBV5-1
clone size: NA
D gene: NA
J gene: TRBJ2-3
CDR3 DNA: TGCGCCAGCAAAGCCGGCGGGGTCGGCACAGATACGCAGTATTTT
CDR3 protein: CASKAGGVGTDTQYF